This T cell receptor (beta chain) comes out of a study of cytomegalovirus exposure and HLA in healthy donors. The study, taken as a whole, reports: The Asian-associated ancestry cluster reportedly had fewer N-insertions than the roughly 670-donor mean in a later analysis. Earlier analysis yielded a pattern in which most TCR beta V segments were productive about 90% or about 30% of the time.

This clone has just one count. What it recognizes is unknown. The PCR was carried out with 60 Vbeta primers and 13 Jbeta primers. As originally analysed: The count from a later analysis was some 76 million unique TCR beta chains, some 11 million of them shared. The method was immunoSEQ multiplex PCR; TCRdb's version includes in-frame clones alone and lacks a portion of them. V, J and clone size are those of that table, while D and trimming were read from the DNA. The profile shows just over 150,000 clones, around 84% of them singletons. V was clipped by 7 bases and J by 4 bases; unmatched bases: 9. This CDR3 has 13 amino acids. Per the germline V gene, CDR1 is SQVTM and CDR2 is ANQGSEA.

The sample comprised PBMCs. This sequence joins TRBV29-1 and TRBJ1-1, with TRBD1 matching over 7 bases. The source of this sequence is a man aged 18 to 30 in good health and CMV-seropositive. The CDR3 sequence: CSGGRDSPTEAFF. CDR3 DNA sequence: TGCAGCGGTGGGCGGGACAGTCCCACTGAAGCTTTCTTT.